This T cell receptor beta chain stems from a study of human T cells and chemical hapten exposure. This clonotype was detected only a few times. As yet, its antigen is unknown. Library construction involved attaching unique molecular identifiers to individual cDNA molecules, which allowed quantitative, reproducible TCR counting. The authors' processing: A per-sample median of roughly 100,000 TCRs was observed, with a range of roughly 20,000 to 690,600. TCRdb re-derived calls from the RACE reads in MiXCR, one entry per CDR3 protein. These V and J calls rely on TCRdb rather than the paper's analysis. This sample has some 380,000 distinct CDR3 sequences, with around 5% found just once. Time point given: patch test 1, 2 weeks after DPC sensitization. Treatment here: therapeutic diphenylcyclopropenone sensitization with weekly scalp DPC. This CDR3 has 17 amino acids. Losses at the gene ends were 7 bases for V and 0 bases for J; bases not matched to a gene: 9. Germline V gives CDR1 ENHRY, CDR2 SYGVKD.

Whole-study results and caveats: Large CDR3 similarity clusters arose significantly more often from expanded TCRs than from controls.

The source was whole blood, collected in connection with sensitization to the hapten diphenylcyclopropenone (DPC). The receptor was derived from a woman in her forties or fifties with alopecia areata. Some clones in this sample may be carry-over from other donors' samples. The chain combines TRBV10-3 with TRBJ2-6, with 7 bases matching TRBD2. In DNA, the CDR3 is TGTGCCATCATTATTAAGGGAGGGGACTCTGGGGCCAACGTCCTGACTTTC. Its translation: CAIIIKGGDSGANVLTF.